This record concerns one TCR beta chain sequence. Its antigen remains unidentified. The input lacks base qualities; no much larger clone sits a single base away. CD8 naive samples were CD45RO-negative cells positively selected for CCR7, giving a CD45RA+CCR7+ population that excluded TemRA cells. Donors were healthy HIV-negative adults with no recently reported acute infections or vaccinations. Every donor was a Caucasian adult living in Nashville, Tennessee, USA. Blood was obtained by leukapheresis, after which PBMCs were separated by Ficoll-Histopaque density gradient centrifugation and cryopreserved in liquid nitrogen vapor phase. Analytical flow cytometry was used to check the purity and quantity of every magnetically sorted T cell population. Genomic DNA was isolated from every sorted fraction and measured by UV absorbance on a Nanodrop 2000c. These data come from a study of shared clonotypes between healthy human individuals (dated by TCRdb to 2019 to 2021). For the wider study: The cohort comprised a couple of women and a few men aged 18 to 49 years. For each donor, CD4 naive and CD4 memory were each run on three plates, CD8 naive on two plates, and CD8 memory on one plate. To estimate repertoire size and how much clonotype sharing occurs between individuals, the study deeply sequenced the blood TCR repertoires of five healthy adults. Different laboratories and diverse techniques were used to prepare libraries and sequence TCR repertoires, to increase sequencing depth and limit assay-specific biases. Between about 0.85 and 8.9 billion PBMCs per donor were obtained by leukapheresis.

Overall study results and their limits: Naive subsets generally had larger estimated clonotype richness than memory subsets did. Sampling was restricted to blood, and TCR repertoires in tissues likely differ from the TCR repertoires found in blood. Because the study included a small number of donors, the genetic and exposure-history diversity represented was limited. Sharing across four donors was observed for roughly 5% of naive CD4, 3.5% of naive CD8, 2% to 2.5% of memory CD4, and about 0.39% of memory CD8 clonotypes. Compared with non-shared clonotypes, clonotypes shared by all four sorted-subset donors had higher generation probabilities. Based on pairwise subsampling, the degree of clonotype sharing among donors was expected to be affected by sequencing depth. Rarefaction of sorted-subset datasets indicated incomplete sequencing despite the large sequencing depth.

The CDR1 and CDR2 encoded by the germline V gene are SGHDT and YYEEEE. V lost 1 base and J lost 4 bases; the stretch between them is 12 bases long. The CDR3 has 14 amino acids, counting the end cysteine and phenylalanine. The CDR3 DNA has 42 bases and is translated from base 1. TCR CDR3 regions were amplified from genomic DNA by multiplex PCR using the deep immunoSEQ assay. Genomic DNA extracted from each cell subset was distributed evenly over all wells of several immunoSEQ 96-well plates, and each plate served as one replicate. For sorted subsets, about 210 ng of genomic DNA, equivalent to some 30,000 T cell genomes, went into each replicate PCR. Purified libraries were measured with a Qubit 3.0 fluorometer, size-checked on a Bioanalyzer 2100, and measured again with the KAPA Library Quantification kit. Each immunoSEQ 96-well plate was sequenced on its own single-read 150-cycle Illumina NextSeq 550 flow cell. The authors processed their data as follows. Because the immunoSEQ output included only junctional sequences and no quality scores, the filtering could not be the same as the filtering used for full-length reads. To assign V/J genes and CDR3, sequences were annotated against IMGT germline references using PyIR, a Python wrapper for IgBLAST v1.9. Reads with weak V/J assignments (E-value above 1e-6), missing CDR3, stop codons, out-of-frame junctions, or ambiguous translated residues were removed. V3J clonotypes were defined as sequences sharing an identical inferred V gene, J gene, and CDR3 amino acid sequence. Percentage overlap between repertoires was calculated by dividing the number of shared unique clonotypes by the size of the smaller repertoire. Richness of each repertoire was evaluated using RTK rarefaction, the Chao1 estimator, and Recon v2.1 estimates of unobserved clonotypes. Generation probabilities were computed with OLGA for all TCRbeta clonotypes obtained by the gDNA method from a few donors. In its TCRdb copy, this immuneACCESS table keeps in-frame sequences only and misses some clones. Where compared with another copy, unresolved V genes explain less than half of these, and the others have no known cause. The V and J calls and clone size come from that table; D and trimming were worked out from the DNA. Recorded for this sample are around 1.9 million clones; around 93% of them occurred a single time. About 1.7% of the sample rests with the top ten.

The sample consisted of naive CD8+ T cells from PBMCs. Explained via the paper, the cell subset or site label denotes: CD45RA+CCR7+. Here the chain combines TRBV5-6 and TRBJ2-7, with the D gene not clear enough to name. This TCR was recovered from a man aged 18 to 29 in good health. Some clones in this sample may be carry-over from other donors' samples. The DNA is as follows: TGTGCCAGCAGCTTGAGATTAGCTGTATACGAGCAGTACTTC. Its protein reads: CASSLRLAVYEQYF.